The rows below give T cell receptor beta chains drawn from one sample of a study of identifying expanded T cells in peripheral blood. Method: immunoSEQ multiplex PCR; TCRdb's copy keeps in-frame clones and lacks some. The data show around 90,000 clones, with around 88% seen just once and about 4% held by the top ten. Sequencing was carried out using blood. The source of these receptors is a person aged 18-69 years in good health. Both conserved end residues are trimmed from each CDR3. Size is omitted from some rows. Given values are once, few, many or a class for expanded clones.

V gene,clone size,CDR3 protein
TRBV30,-,AWSGPEQF
TRBV4-1,-,ASSQDPGPRGGKQY
TRBV11-1,-,ASSPRGLVGTGELF
TRBV9,-,ASSVVGGVETQY
TRBV2,few,ASKRDGVYEQY
TRBV5-4,-,ASSPGRGPADYGYT
TRBV5-6,once,ASSLADSNNEKLF
TRBV28,-,ASSLTGTYEQY
TRBV14,-,ASSQLPIYEQY
TRBV19,-,ASSISGGVYEQY
TRBV6-5,-,ASKENGQNGELF
TRBV6-5,-,ASTEEAGGPRKQF
TRBV7-9,-,ASSFGPLELF
TRBV7-8,-,ASSLGHGSSYEQY
TRBV4-1,-,ASSQNRGNELTDTQY
TRBV27,-,ASSFNRGSYGYT
TRBV21-1,-,ARLYYEQY
TRBV7-8,few,ASSLAMGQHTGELF
TRBV29-1,-,SVQTGNGNTIY
TRBV11-2,-,ASSLVGQKSHEQY
TRBV12-5,once,ASGLGGVSYNSPLH
TRBV4-1,-,ASSQERTPSSYNEQF
TRBV7-2,-,ASSFQNQETQY